These 21 T cell receptor beta chains were all obtained from the same sample, sequenced in a study of cytomegalovirus exposure and HLA in healthy donors. The PCR ran on 60 Vbeta and 13 Jbeta primers. Method: immunoSEQ multiplex PCR; TCRdb's copy keeps in-frame clones and lacks some. The sample carries about 90,000 clones, more than 60% recorded once. Sequenced input: PBMCs. These receptors were obtained from a man aged 25 to 40 in good health and CMV-seronegative.

This chain links TRBV19 with TRBJ2-3; 10 bases align to TRBD1. Per germline, CDR1 LNHDA and CDR2 SQIVND (reference sequence). With V trimmed by 8 bases and J by 2 bases, 4 bases remained unmatched. The CDR3 spans 14 residues. In DNA, the CDR3 is TGTGCCAGTGGAGGGACAGGGGCCACAGATACGCAGTATTTT. Protein sequence: CASGGTGATDTQYF.

The rearrangement links TRBV4-1 to TRBJ2-5, with D possibly matching TRBD1 (6 bases). This CDR3 has 16 residues. V was trimmed by 3 bases and J by 5 bases, leaving 19 bases between them. Per the germline V gene, CDR1 is MGHRA and CDR2 is YSYEKL. The DNA for the CDR3 is TGCGCCAGCAGCCACATCCTGGGGGCTAGCAGGGAGACCCAGTACTTC. This codes for CASSHILGASRETQYF.

The CDR3 spells CASSLYSSYNEQFF. CDR3 DNA: TGTGCCAGCAGCTTATATAGCTCCTACAATGAGCAGTTCTTC. V usage is TRBV7-2 and J usage is TRBJ2-1; D not resolved. Germline CDR1 and CDR2: SGHTA and FQGNSA. This CDR3 is 14 amino acids long. With 2 bases removed from V and 0 bases from J, the gap between germline ends came to 5 bases.

This chain connects TRBV6-5 to TRBJ1-2; possibly TRBD1 for D (5 bases). This CDR3 is 13 amino acids long. Germline V gene lookup returns CDR1 MNHEY and CDR2 SVGAGI. Trimming removed 7 bases at V and 8 bases at J, with 17 bases between. The CDR3 protein is CASKIRAGQGYTF. CDR3 nucleotides: TGTGCCAGCAAGATTCGGGCAGGACAAGGCTACACCTTC.

This chain joins TRBV2 and TRBJ1-1; D might be TRBD1 (5 bases). Germline values: CDR1 SNHLY, CDR2 FYNNEI. The CDR3 extends over 14 amino acids. V was cut by 4 bases and J by 4 bases, with 13 bases left in between. Here the CDR3 reads CASSAVTDITEAFF. CDR3 DNA: TGTGCCAGCAGTGCCGTGACAGATATCACTGAAGCTTTCTTT. Variable domain in full (rest from reference TRBV2 and TRBJ1-1): EPEVTQTPSHQVTQMGQEVILRCVPISNHLYFYWYRQILGQKVEFLVSFYNNEISEKSEIFDDQFSVERPDGSNFTLKIRSTKLEDSAMYFCASSAVTDITEAFFGQGTRLTVV.

This clone has just one count. The chain carries TRBV10-3 and TRBJ2-7; unclear D gene. The CDR3 is 12 residues long. The germline CDR1 and CDR2 sequences are ENHRY and SYGVKD. Trimming removed 2 bases at V and 5 bases at J, with 7 bases between. The CDR3 DNA reads TGTGCCATCAGTGAGGAGCTCCACGAGCAGTACTTC. Translating gives CAISEELHEQYF.

The rearrangement uses TRBV6-5 and TRBJ1-4, with D tentatively TRBD1 (5 bases). V gave up 8 bases and J gave up 4 bases, with 11 bases separating them. Germline V gene data show CDR1 as MNHEY and CDR2 as SVGAGI. This CDR3 contains 13 residues. The CDR3 sequence is CASGGTLNEKLFF. In DNA form, the CDR3 reads TGTGCCAGCGGGGGGACTCTTAATGAAAAACTGTTTTTT.

J is TRBJ2-5 and V is TRBV13, with 12 nucleotides matching TRBD2. The CDR3 sequence is 16 residues long. Germline-derived CDR1 and CDR2 are PRHDT and FYEKMQ (reference sequence). With 5 bases clipped from V and 2 bases from J, the junction kept 6 bases outside the gene matches. CDR3 amino acids: CASSPASGRGQETQYF. Written as DNA, the CDR3 is TGTGCCAGCAGCCCGGCTAGCGGGAGGGGACAAGAGACCCAGTACTTC. Supplemented by reference TRBV13 and TRBJ2-5, the full variable domain reads AAGVIQSPRHLIKEKRETATLKCYPIPRHDTVYWYQQGPGQDPQFLISFYEKMQSDKGSIPDRFSAQQFSDYHSELNMSSLELGDSALYFCASSPASGRGQETQYFGPGTRLLVL.

This rearrangement joins TRBV7-8 to TRBJ2-5, with 9 bases lining up with TRBD2. The CDR3 sequence is 14 residues long. The junction had 4 bases not matched to a gene; V was cut back by 5 bases and J by 3 bases. CDR1 SGHVS and CDR2 FQNEAQ come from the germline V gene. CDR3 in amino acids: CASSLRLAEETQYF. CDR3 nucleotide sequence: TGTGCCAGCAGCCTACGACTAGCGGAAGAGACCCAGTACTTC.

This clone appeared a few times. V and J are TRBV7-9 and TRBJ2-2; 9 positions match TRBD1. CDR1 is SEHNR and CDR2 is FQNEAQ in the germline V gene (reference sequence). V dropped 3 bases and J dropped 5; count of bases not matched to a gene: 4. CDR3 length: 15 amino acids. The CDR3, as DNA: TGTGCCAGCAGCTTTTCGGGACAGGGTACCGGGGAGCTGTTTTTT. Translated, it gives CASSFSGQGTGELFF.

The chain joins TRBV7-8 to TRBJ2-7; no reliable D call. Germline V gives CDR1 SGHVS, CDR2 FQNEAQ. V lost 1 base and J 0 bases, leaving 10 bases between the germline ends. The CDR3 consists of 15 residues. The CDR3 region is CASSLEQLSSYEQYF. The CDR3 DNA sequence: TGTGCCAGCAGCTTAGAACAGCTTAGCTCCTACGAGCAGTACTTC.

This chain connects TRBV2 to TRBJ2-3; D unclear. The CDR3 runs 12 residues. The germline CDR1 and CDR2 sequences are SNHLY and FYNNEI. V lost 8 bases to trimming and J lost 6 bases, with 12 bases between them. CDR3 protein: CASDSLVDTQYF. The DNA for the CDR3 is TGTGCCAGCGACTCCTTAGTTGATACGCAGTATTTT.

The chain couples TRBV29-1 to TRBJ2-2; 8 nucleotides match TRBD1. There are 14 residues in the CDR3. Germline loops: CDR1 SQVTM, CDR2 ANQGSEA. V was pared by 7 bases and J by 3 bases, with 7 bases of the junction left unmatched. DNA of the CDR3: TGCAGCGGCGGGGAGACAGGGGACACCGGGGAGCTGTTTTTT. As protein: CSGGETGDTGELFF.

J is TRBJ2-1 and V is TRBV19; 7 bases fit TRBD1. Per germline, CDR1 LNHDA and CDR2 SQIVND (reference sequence). V was clipped by 3 bases and J by 10 bases; unmatched bases: 6. This CDR3 is 13 amino acids long. The DNA for the CDR3 is TGTGCCAGTAGTATGTTGAGGGGGCTGGAGCAGTTCTTC. Its protein product is CASSMLRGLEQFF.

The rearrangement links TRBV10-3 to TRBJ2-1, with TRBD2 matching 16 bases. V shed 6 bases, J shed 1 base, and the junction held 9 bases outside the gene matches. The V gene's germline CDR1 is ENHRY and CDR2 SYGVKD. The CDR3 runs to 19 residues. CDR3 in amino acids: CAIRPGLAGGPISYNEQFF. The CDR3 DNA sequence: TGTGCCATCAGACCGGGACTAGCGGGAGGGCCTATTTCCTACAATGAGCAGTTCTTC.

The chain has TRBV27 and TRBJ2-1; 7 nucleotides agree with TRBD2. V was clipped by 7 bases and J by 2 bases; unmatched bases: 8. The CDR3 loop spans 15 amino acids. Germline lookup yields CDR1 MNHEY and CDR2 SMNVEV (reference sequence). The CDR3 region is CASTLGAGAYNEQFF. The CDR3 region has the DNA TGTGCCAGCACCCTAGGGGCGGGAGCCTACAATGAGCAGTTCTTC.

The chain carries TRBV29-1 and TRBJ1-1; D uncertain. V was clipped by 5 bases and J by 4 bases, with 14 bases between them. The CDR3 covers 13 residues. Germline CDR1 and CDR2: SQVTM and ANQGSEA. The CDR3 spells CSVFNPRGTEAFF. The CDR3 bases are TGCAGCGTTTTTAACCCCCGGGGCACTGAAGCTTTCTTT.

This rearrangement joins TRBV6-6 to TRBJ2-1; 7 bases agree with TRBD2. The CDR3 sequence is 15 residues long. Germline CDR1 and CDR2: MNHNY and SVGAGI (reference sequence). The junction had 6 bases not matched to a gene; V was cut back by 0 bases and J by 7 bases. The CDR3 DNA reads as TGTGCCAGCAGTTACTCGAGACTAGCTGGAAATGAGCAGTTCTTC. Encoded protein: CASSYSRLAGNEQFF.

The sample holds one count of this clone. V and J are TRBV27 and TRBJ2-7; 8 nucleotides line up with TRBD1. Germline CDR1 reads MNHEY; CDR2 reads SMNVEV (reference sequence). The CDR3 has 13 residues. The V gene end was trimmed by 7 bases and the J gene end by 3 bases; junction bases not matched to a gene: 5. The CDR3 is CASTPTGGYEQYF. In DNA form, the CDR3 reads TGTGCCAGCACTCCTACAGGGGGCTACGAGCAGTACTTC.

This clone appeared once. The V and J genes are TRBV5-6 and TRBJ1-5; TRBD1 matches 7 bases. The CDR3 is 14 residues long. Trimming cost V 3 bases and J 3 bases; bases outside gene matches: 3. The germline CDR1 and CDR2 sequences are SGHDT and YYEEEE. CDR3 in DNA: TGTGCCAGCAGCTCCAGGGGGAACAATCAGCCCCAGCATTTT. Encoded protein: CASSSRGNNQPQHF.

V is TRBV6-5 and J is TRBJ2-1; TRBD2 agrees at 9 bases. CDR3 length: 15 residues. CDR1 MNHEY and CDR2 SVGAGI come from the germline V gene. J was trimmed by 6 bases and V by 5 bases; bases with no gene match: 8. The CDR3 region is CASSASAGGPNEQFF. CDR3 coding DNA: TGTGCCAGCAGTGCTTCGGCGGGGGGGCCCAATGAGCAGTTCTTC.